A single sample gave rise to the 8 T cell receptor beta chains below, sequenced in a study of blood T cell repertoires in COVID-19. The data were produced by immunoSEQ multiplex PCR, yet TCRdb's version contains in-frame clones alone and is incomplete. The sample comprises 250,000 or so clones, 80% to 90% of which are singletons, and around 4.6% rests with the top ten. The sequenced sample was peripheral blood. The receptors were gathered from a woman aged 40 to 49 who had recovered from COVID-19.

CDR3 sequence reads: CASVRGPSTDTQYF. The CDR3 DNA sequence: TGTGCCAGCGTTCGCGGGCCTAGCACAGATACGCAGTATTTT. The chain recombines TRBV2 with TRBJ2-3; perhaps TRBD2 as D (5 bases). The CDR3 extends over 14 amino acids. Trimming pared 8 bases from V and 0 bases from J, leaving 12 bases between. Germline V lookup: CDR1 SNHLY, CDR2 FYNNEI.

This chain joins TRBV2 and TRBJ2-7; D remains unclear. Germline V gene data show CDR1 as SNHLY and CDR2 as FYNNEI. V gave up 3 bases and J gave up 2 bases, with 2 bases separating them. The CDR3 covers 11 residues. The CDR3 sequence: CASSDTYEQYF. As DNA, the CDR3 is TGTGCCAGCAGTGATACCTACGAGCAGTACTTC.

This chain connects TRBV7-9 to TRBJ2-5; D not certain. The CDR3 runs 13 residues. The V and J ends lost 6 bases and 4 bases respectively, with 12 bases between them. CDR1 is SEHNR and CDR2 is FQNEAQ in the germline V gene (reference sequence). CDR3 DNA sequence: TGTGCCAGCAGTCCCTGGCCGGGAGAGACCCAGTACTTC. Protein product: CASSPWPGETQYF.

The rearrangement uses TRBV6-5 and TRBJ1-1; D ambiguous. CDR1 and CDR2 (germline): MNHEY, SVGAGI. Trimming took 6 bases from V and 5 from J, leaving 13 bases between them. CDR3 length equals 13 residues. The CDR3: CASSPIGRTEAFF. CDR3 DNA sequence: TGTGCCAGCAGCCCCATTGGGAGAACTGAAGCTTTCTTT.

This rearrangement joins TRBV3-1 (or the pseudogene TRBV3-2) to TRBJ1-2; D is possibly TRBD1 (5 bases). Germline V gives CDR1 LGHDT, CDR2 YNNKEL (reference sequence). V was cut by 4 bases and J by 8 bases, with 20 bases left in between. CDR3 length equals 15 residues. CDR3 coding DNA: TGTGCCAGCAGCCCTATGGTTGGGGGGATCGGCGGCTACACCTTC. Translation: CASSPMVGGIGGYTF.

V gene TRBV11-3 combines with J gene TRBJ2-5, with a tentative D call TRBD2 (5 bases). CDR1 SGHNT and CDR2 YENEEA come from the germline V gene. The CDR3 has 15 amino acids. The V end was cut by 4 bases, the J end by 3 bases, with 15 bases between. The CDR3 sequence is CASSSLFQAEETQYF. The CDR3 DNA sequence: TGTGCCAGCAGCTCCCTTTTCCAAGCGGAAGAGACCCAGTACTTC.

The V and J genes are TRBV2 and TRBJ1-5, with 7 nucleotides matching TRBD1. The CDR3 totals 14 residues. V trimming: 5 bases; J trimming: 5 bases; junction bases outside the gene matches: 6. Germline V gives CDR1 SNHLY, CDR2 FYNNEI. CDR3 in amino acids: CASSQDRVHQPQHF. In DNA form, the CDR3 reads TGTGCCAGCAGTCAAGACAGGGTACATCAGCCCCAGCATTTT.

The CDR3 nucleotides read TGTGCCAGCAGCCAGAGGACTAGCGGGAGAAAAGAGACCCAGTACTTC. Its protein product is CASSQRTSGRKETQYF. This chain uses TRBV7-2 with TRBJ2-5; TRBD2 matches 13 bases. The germline V gene encodes CDR1 SGHTA and CDR2 FQGNSA. The CDR3 contains 16 residues. V was clipped by 5 bases and J by 3 bases; unmatched bases: 6.